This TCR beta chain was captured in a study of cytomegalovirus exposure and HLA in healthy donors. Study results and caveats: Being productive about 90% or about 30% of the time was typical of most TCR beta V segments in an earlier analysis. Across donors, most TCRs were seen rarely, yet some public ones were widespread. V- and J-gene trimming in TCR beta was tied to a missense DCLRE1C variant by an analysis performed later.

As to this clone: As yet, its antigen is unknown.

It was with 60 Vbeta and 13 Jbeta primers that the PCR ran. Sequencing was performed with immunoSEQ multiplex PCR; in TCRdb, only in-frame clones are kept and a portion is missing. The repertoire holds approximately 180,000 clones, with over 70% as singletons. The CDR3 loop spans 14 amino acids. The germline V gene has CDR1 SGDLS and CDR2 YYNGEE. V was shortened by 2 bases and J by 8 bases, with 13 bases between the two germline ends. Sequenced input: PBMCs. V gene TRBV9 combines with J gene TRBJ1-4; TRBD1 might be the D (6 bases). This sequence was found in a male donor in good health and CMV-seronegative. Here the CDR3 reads CASSVGGRDEKLFF. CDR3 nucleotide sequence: TGTGCCAGCAGCGTCGGGGGGCGGGACGAAAAACTGTTTTTT.